The next 27 T cell receptor beta chains were all read from a single sample in a study of shared clonotypes between healthy human individuals. The table came from immunoSEQ multiplex PCR; TCRdb's copy has only in-frame clones and leaves some out. The sample carries hundreds of thousands of clones, approximately 79% recorded once. Sequencing was performed on memory CD4+ T cells sorted from blood. As for subset: CD45RA-negative fraction. Receptors originate from a woman in her twenties or thirties in good health.

The chain joins TRBV10-3 to TRBJ1-1, with D possibly matching TRBD1 (6 bases). Germline lookup yields CDR1 ENHRY and CDR2 SYGVKD. V lost 2 bases, J lost 0 bases, and 7 bases lay in between. The CDR3 has 14 amino acids. CDR3 sequence reads: CAISEGTMNTEAFF. The CDR3 DNA reads as TGTGCCATCAGTGAGGGGACAATGAACACTGAAGCTTTCTTT.

The rearrangement uses TRBV29-1 and TRBJ2-7; D uncertain. Trimming pared 6 bases from V and 0 bases from J, leaving 9 bases between. This CDR3 has 12 residues. The germline V gene encodes CDR1 SQVTM and CDR2 ANQGSEA. In DNA form, the CDR3 reads TGCAGCGTATTTTTTCCCTCCTACGAGCAGTACTTC. This translates into CSVFFPSYEQYF.

This clone was seen a handful of times. The chain carries TRBV19 and TRBJ1-5, with D unclear. Germline V gene lookup returns CDR1 LNHDA and CDR2 SQIVND (reference sequence). V was trimmed by 7 bases and J by 3 bases, leaving 13 bases between them. The CDR3 runs to 14 residues. The CDR3 spells CASTPAGLNQPQHF. In DNA form, the CDR3 reads TGTGCCAGTACCCCCGCAGGACTCAATCAGCCCCAGCATTTT.

Only a few counts were recorded for this clone. The chain links TRBV5-4 to TRBJ2-3; no clear D. V was trimmed by 0 bases and J by 1 base, leaving 3 bases between them. The CDR3 extends over 13 amino acids. Germline CDR1 reads SGHNT; CDR2 reads YYREEE (reference sequence). The DNA for the CDR3 is TGTGCCAGCAGCTTGGGACGCACAGATACGCAGTATTTT. This codes for CASSLGRTDTQYF.

The chain couples TRBV28 to TRBJ1-4; D may be TRBD1 (5 bases). Per germline, CDR1 MDHEN and CDR2 SYDVKM. The CDR3 runs to 16 residues. V was shortened by 6 bases and J by 0 bases, with 14 bases between the two germline ends. CDR3 in DNA: TGTGCCAGCAGAACGACAGACTTTGCAACTAATGAAAAACTGTTTTTT. Protein product: CASRTTDFATNEKLFF.

This chain joins TRBV6-1 and TRBJ1-2; the D gene is possibly TRBD1 (6 bases). Per the germline V gene, CDR1 is MNHNS and CDR2 is SASEGT. CDR3 size: 14 residues. Trimming stripped 2 bases from V and 7 bases from J, with 14 bases between. The CDR3 here is CASSEHQGRGGYTF. The CDR3 DNA reads TGTGCCAGCAGTGAACACCAGGGGAGGGGTGGCTACACCTTC.

The gene calls are TRBV6-6 and TRBJ2-2; 10 bases are shared with TRBD1. Germline-derived CDR1 and CDR2 are MNHNY and SVGAGI (reference sequence). This CDR3 region has 15 residues. The junction had 7 bases not matched to a gene; V was cut back by 6 bases and J by 6 bases. The CDR3 loop reads CASSGQGGRSGELFF. The DNA for the CDR3 is TGTGCCAGCAGCGGACAGGGGGGACGGTCCGGGGAGCTGTTTTTT.

With respect to this clone: A junction end diverges from the germline sequence, so it may reflect a read error. The genes are TRBV2 and TRBJ1-1; 9 nucleotides match TRBD1. The germline gives CDR1 SNHLY, CDR2 FYNNEI. This CDR3 has 15 amino acids. This CDR3 reads CASREETGGLTEAFF. The CDR3 region has the DNA TGTGCCAGCAGGGAAGAGACAGGGGGATTAACTGAAGCTTTCTTT.

V and J are TRBV5-1 and TRBJ2-6, with 8 bases aligning to TRBD1. Germline V CDR1 and CDR2: SGHRS, YFSETQ. This CDR3 contains 16 residues. The ends lost 2 bases at V and 2 bases at J; junction bases unmatched: 3. CDR3 residues: CASSFQGAAGANVLTF. CDR3 DNA: TGCGCCAGCAGCTTCCAGGGGGCCGCTGGGGCCAACGTCCTGACTTTC. Supplemented by reference TRBV5-1 and TRBJ2-6, the full variable domain reads KAGVTQTPRYLIKTRGQQVTLSCSPISGHRSVSWYQQTPGQGLQFLFEYFSETQRNKGNFPGRFSGRQFSNSRSEMNVSTLELGDSALYLCASSFQGAAGANVLTFGAGSRLTVL.

This chain uses TRBV18 with TRBJ1-2, with D unresolved. This CDR3 region has 14 residues. Per germline, CDR1 KGHSH and CDR2 LQKENI. V shed 2 bases and J shed 4 bases, with 11 bases lying between them. For the CDR3, the DNA is TGTGCCAGCTCACCAGAAAGGACCTCCTATGGCTACACCTTC. As protein: CASSPERTSYGYTF.

This chain connects TRBV7-8 to TRBJ2-7; TRBD1 matches at 7 bases. Germline lookup yields CDR1 SGHVS and CDR2 FQNEAQ. J gave up 6 bases and V 0 bases, and 2 bases lay outside the gene matches. This CDR3 is built from 13 residues. The CDR3 loop reads CASSLAAGGEQYF. Written as DNA, the CDR3 is TGTGCCAGCAGCTTAGCGGCAGGGGGCGAGCAGTACTTC.

The gene calls are TRBV27 and TRBJ2-1; D ambiguous. The V and J ends lost 2 bases and 7 bases respectively, with 9 bases between them. Germline V gene sequence: CDR1 MNHEY, CDR2 SMNVEV (reference sequence). The length of the CDR3 is 13 residues. The CDR3 DNA is TGTGCCAGCAGTTTACGGCGGCGGAATGAGCAGTTCTTC. It encodes CASSLRRRNEQFF.

The gene calls are TRBV28 and TRBJ1-1, with TRBD1 matching 8 bases. CDR3 length equals 16 residues. The junction had 8 bases not matched to a gene; V was cut back by 4 bases and J by 1 base. Germline assignment: CDR1 MDHEN and CDR2 SYDVKM. CDR3 in amino acids: CASSSRIQGANTEAFF. The DNA of the CDR3 is TGTGCCAGCAGTTCCCGGATTCAGGGGGCGAACACTGAAGCTTTCTTT.

The genes are TRBV4-1 and TRBJ2-6; perhaps TRBD2 as D (5 bases). V was trimmed by 3 bases and J by 0 bases, leaving 15 bases between them. CDR1 is MGHRA, CDR2 YSYEKL, per germline. CDR3 length: 18 residues. The CDR3 bases are TGCGCCAGCAGCCATCCCCCAGGAGGCAACTCTGGGGCCAACGTCCTGACTTTC. The encoded protein is CASSHPPGGNSGANVLTF.

This rearrangement joins TRBV5-8 to TRBJ1-4, with 10 nucleotides matching TRBD1. Trimming cost V 6 bases and J 8 bases; bases outside gene matches: 10. Germline V gene lookup returns CDR1 SGHTS and CDR2 YDEGEE. The CDR3 has 15 amino acids. In nucleotides, the CDR3 is TGTGCCAGCACCCGATTTGGGACAGGGGACGAAAAACTGTTTTTT. Its protein product is CASTRFGTGDEKLFF.

In this sample, this clone turned up many times. The gene calls are TRBV19 and TRBJ1-4, with TRBD1 matching 7 bases. Germline trimming cut 9 bases from V and 6 bases from J; bases unmatched to any gene: 13. CDR1 LNHDA and CDR2 SQIVND come from the germline V gene (reference sequence). The CDR3 runs to 15 residues. CDR3 region: CASYHSRTGHEKLFF. The CDR3 bases are TGTGCCAGCTACCATAGCAGGACAGGTCATGAAAAACTGTTTTTT. The full variable domain, completed using reference TRBV19 and TRBJ1-4, is DGGITQSPKYLFRKEGQNVTLSCEQNLNHDAMYWYRQDPGQGLRLIYYSQIVNDFQKGDIAEGYSVSREKKESFPLTVTSAQKNPTAFYLCASYHSRTGHEKLFFGSGTQLSVL.

This clone has a single count. The chain combines TRBV5-4 with TRBJ2-6; 7 bases agree with TRBD1. The CDR3 covers 17 residues. The trim removed 4 bases at V and 5 bases at J, leaving 12 bases unmatched. The V gene's germline CDR1 is SGHNT and CDR2 YYREEE (reference sequence). In DNA form, the CDR3 reads TGTGCCAGCAGCCGCGTGGGACAGCTCTCCAGGGCCAACGTCCTGACTTTC. It yields the protein CASSRVGQLSRANVLTF.

The chain carries TRBV9 and TRBJ2-7; unclear D gene. The CDR3 length is 14 residues. The germline CDR1 and CDR2 sequences are SGDLS and YYNGEE. V lost 3 bases and J lost 1, with 11 bases in between. DNA for the CDR3: TGTGCCAGCAGCGCCGGTTCGTTATCCTACGAGCAGTACTTC. Encoded protein: CASSAGSLSYEQYF.

The genes are TRBV5-4 and TRBJ1-6, with 8 bases identical to TRBD1. J was trimmed by 7 bases and V by 0 bases; bases with no gene match: 6. Germline CDR1 reads SGHNT; CDR2 reads YYREEE (reference sequence). CDR3 length: 16 residues. CDR3 coding DNA: TGTGCCAGCAGCTTGGGGACAGGGAAGGCGAATTCACCCCTCCACTTT. Residues: CASSLGTGKANSPLHF. The whole variable domain, remainder taken from reference TRBV5-4 and TRBJ1-6, is ETGVTQSPTHLIKTRGQQVTLRCSSQSGHNTVSWYQQALGQGPQFIFQYYREEENGRGNFPPRFSGLQFPNYSSELNVNALELDDSALYLCASSLGTGKANSPLHFGNGTRLTVT.

The chain is built from TRBV30 and TRBJ2-2; 8 bases agree with TRBD2. Germline V lookup: CDR1 GTSNPN, CDR2 SVGIG (reference sequence). This CDR3 region has 16 residues. V dropped 3 bases and J dropped 6; count of bases not matched to a gene: 12. Here the CDR3 DNA reads TGTGCCTGGAGCCCCGCCGGGACTAGTGGTTCCGGGGAGCTGTTTTTT. Its protein product is CAWSPAGTSGSGELFF.

This clone showed up just a few times. The CDR3 coding sequence is TGTGCCAGCACCGAACTTGGGGGAAACCACGAGCAGTACTTC. Translation gives CASTELGGNHEQYF. J is TRBJ2-7 and V is TRBV6-5; D tentatively reads TRBD1 or TRBD2 (5 bases each). This CDR3 has 14 residues. Trimming took 7 bases from V and 5 from J, leaving 18 bases between them. From germline, CDR1 is MNHEY and CDR2 SVGAGI.

This clone was recorded at least ten times. The rearrangement links TRBV4-2 to TRBJ2-7; 7 bases are shared with TRBD1. Germline values: CDR1 LGHNA, CDR2 YNFKEQ. V shed 1 base and J 4 bases; nucleotides not matched to a gene: 7. CDR3 length: 15 residues. CDR3 protein: CASSQGDSPNYEQYF. CDR3 DNA sequence: TGTGCCAGCAGCCAAGGGGACAGCCCCAATTACGAGCAGTACTTC.

The rearrangement links TRBV7-9 to TRBJ2-1, with TRBD1 matching over 7 bases. V shed 6 bases, J shed 9 bases, and the junction held 8 bases outside the gene matches. The CDR3 loop spans 13 amino acids. CDR1 is SEHNR, CDR2 FQNEAQ, per germline (reference sequence). The CDR3 sequence is CASSYVGTVEQFF. In DNA form, the CDR3 reads TGTGCCAGCAGTTATGTTGGGACAGTTGAGCAGTTCTTC. Variable domain in full (rest from reference TRBV7-9 and TRBJ2-1): DTGVSQNPRHKITKRGQNVTFRCDPISEHNRLYWYRQTLGQGPEFLTYFQNEAQLEKSRLLSDRFSAERPKGSFSTLEIQRTEQGDSAMYLCASSYVGTVEQFFGPGTRLTVL.

This rearrangement joins TRBV28 to TRBJ1-1, with unresolved D. Deletions cut 5 bases from V and 1 base from J, with 8 bases between. The CDR3 loop spans 13 amino acids. Germline CDR1 reads MDHEN; CDR2 reads SYDVKM. The CDR3 nucleotides are TGTGCCAGCAGTCTGGAGCAGAACACTGAAGCTTTCTTT. It codes for CASSLEQNTEAFF.

This chain links TRBV18 with TRBJ1-1; the D is unclear. Germline values: CDR1 KGHSH, CDR2 LQKENI. This CDR3 spans 14 amino acids. The ends were cut back, 3 bases at V and 1 base at J, with 9 bases in the middle. CDR3 in amino acids: CASSPEPGNTEAFF. The CDR3 DNA follows: TGTGCCAGCTCACCCGAGCCAGGGAACACTGAAGCTTTCTTT.

This clone appeared a few times. This sequence joins TRBV7-9 and TRBJ1-2; 7 bases map to TRBD1. Per the germline V gene, CDR1 is SEHNR and CDR2 is FQNEAQ (reference sequence). V trimming: 5 bases; J trimming: 4 bases; junction bases outside the gene matches: 13. The CDR3 length is 16 residues. This CDR3 is CASSKGRGTDRYGYTF. Here the CDR3 DNA reads TGTGCCAGCAGCAAAGGGCGCGGGACAGATCGCTATGGCTACACCTTC.

The chain recombines TRBV14 with TRBJ2-7; D is possibly TRBD1 (6 bases). Trimming removed 0 bases at V and 2 bases at J, with 14 bases between. This CDR3 is 16 amino acids long. Germline-derived CDR1 and CDR2 are SGHDN and FVKESK. The CDR3 spells CASSQEFYRAPYEQYF. The CDR3 region has the DNA TGTGCCAGCAGCCAAGAGTTCTACAGGGCGCCCTACGAGCAGTACTTC.